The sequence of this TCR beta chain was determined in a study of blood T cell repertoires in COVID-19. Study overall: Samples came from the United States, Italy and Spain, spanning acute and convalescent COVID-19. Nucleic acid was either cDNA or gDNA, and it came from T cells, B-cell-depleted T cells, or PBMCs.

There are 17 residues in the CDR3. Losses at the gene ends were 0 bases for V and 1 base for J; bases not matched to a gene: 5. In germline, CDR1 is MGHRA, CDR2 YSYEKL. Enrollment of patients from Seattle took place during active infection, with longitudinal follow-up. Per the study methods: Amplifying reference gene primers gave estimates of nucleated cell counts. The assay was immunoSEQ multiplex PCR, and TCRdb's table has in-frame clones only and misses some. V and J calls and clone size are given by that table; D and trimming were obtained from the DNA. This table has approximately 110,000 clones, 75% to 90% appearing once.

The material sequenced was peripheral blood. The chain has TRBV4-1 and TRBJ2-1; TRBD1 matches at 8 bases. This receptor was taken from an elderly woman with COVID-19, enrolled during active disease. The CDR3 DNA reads TGCGCCAGCAGCCAAGATGGGACAGGACTTTCCTACAATGAGCAGTTCTTC. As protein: CASSQDGTGLSYNEQFF.